This T cell receptor beta chain originates from a study of cytomegalovirus exposure and HLA in healthy donors. The overall study: As an earlier analysis found, some 170 million T cells yielded about 120 million unique TCR beta sequences. Whole-study findings and limits: Owing to their indistinguishability, certain V segments, notably TRBV6-2 and TRBV6-3, were excluded. Within an earlier analysis, most TCR beta V segments proved productive either about 90% or about 30% of the time.

To note about this clone: Its cognate antigen is unknown.

The junction had 10 bases not matched to a gene; V was cut back by 3 bases and J by 0 bases. Germline assignment: CDR1 MNHEY and CDR2 SMNVEV (reference sequence). The CDR3 contains 20 residues. Primers included in the PCR were 60 Vbeta and 13 Jbeta primers. In the source study's methods: In a later analysis, the count reached about 80 million unique TCR beta chains, with around 11 million shared. Produced via immunoSEQ multiplex PCR; TCRdb's table is partial and in-frame only. V and J calls and clone size are given by that table; D and trimming were obtained from the DNA. The data contain more than 55,000 clones, 83% of them singletons.

The chain has TRBV27 and TRBJ2-6; 11 nucleotides line up with TRBD2. The sequence derives from a human donor in good health. Specimen: PBMCs. CDR3 residues: CASSFLLRGLAGSGANVLTF. As DNA, the CDR3 is TGTGCCAGCAGTTTCCTTCTCCGCGGACTAGCGGGCTCTGGGGCCAACGTCCTGACTTTC. Drawing the rest from reference TRBV27 and TRBJ2-6, the complete variable domain is EAQVTQNPRYLITVTGKKLTVTCSQNMNHEYMSWYRQDPGLGLRQIYYSMNVEVTDKGDVPEGYKVSRKEKRNFPLILESPSPNQTSLYFCASSFLLRGLAGSGANVLTFGAGSRLTVL.